This T cell receptor (beta chain) was recorded in a study of cytomegalovirus exposure and HLA in healthy donors. Clones were sequenced by immunoSEQ multiplex PCR, and TCRdb holds only the in-frame ones, with some missing. The table lists 160,000 or so clones, approximately 81% of them singletons. Germline V gene sequence: CDR1 SEHNR, CDR2 FQNEAQ (reference sequence). The CDR3 is 15 amino acids. Trimming cost V 1 base and J 5 bases, with 11 bases left between them. The source is a man aged 30-40 years in good health and CMV-seropositive. The rearrangement joins TRBV7-9 to TRBJ1-4, with D perhaps matching TRBD1 (6 bases). Sequenced: PBMCs. The CDR3 loop is CASSLEGGPNEKLFF. DNA of the CDR3: TGTGCCAGCAGCTTAGAGGGGGGGCCAAATGAAAAACTGTTTTTT.